This T cell receptor (beta chain) was profiled in a study of blood T cells in healthy people across ages (dated by TCRdb to the mid-2010s). Context from the whole study: Template switching captured roughly one uniquely barcoded TCR beta cDNA molecule per two T cells in model experiments. Four age groups were formed from the donors: young (average about 17 years), middle-aged (just under 40), aged (62) and long-lived (82). The study analyzed two additional independent replicas of 1 million unique cDNA reads from the same blood draw for two donors, one aged 18 to 30 and one aged 80 or older. To track age-related changes in TCR beta repertoire diversity, the study relied on deep sequencing normalized with unique cDNA molecular identifiers. To avoid experimental bias, donors of different ages were distributed randomly across sequencing lanes. General study outcomes and caveats: Compared with the aged group, the long-lived group had more naive CD4+ T cells, fewer expanded clones and increased TCR diversity, a pattern suggesting age selection. Estimates of total diversity from one million sequenced T cells were regarded as lower bounds and underestimates. There was a strong correlation between observed TCR beta diversity and the percentage of naive T cells measured by flow cytometry. As age increased, observed TCR beta diversity per million T cells dropped in a roughly linear way, and a significant reduction was already evident by age about 40. Since profiling was done on bulk unsorted PBMCs, naive and antigen-experienced compartments could not be conclusively compared. Because the CMV infection status of the donors was unknown, age-related changes in expanded clonotypes may potentially have been confounded.

Donors were 35 to 40 systemically healthy Caucasian individuals from Russia aged roughly 6 to 95 years. Each donor gave around 9 milliliters of peripheral blood, collected into EDTA-treated Vacutainer tubes. Ficoll-Paque density-gradient centrifugation was used to isolate PBMCs, with at least 7 million per sample. Trizol reagent was used to extract total RNA from the PBMCs, yielding at least 6 micrograms per sample. Naive CD45RAhigh/CD27high T cell percentages were measured by flow cytometry on a PBMC aliquot from every donor. The table lists this clonotype with a count of one. There is no known antigen for this receptor. Nothing much larger sits one base from this clone, and base qualities are not available. One read offers little support. The receptor library was made with 5' RACE. Sequencing relied on an Illumina HiSeq 2500. A second PCR of roughly 7 to 11 cycles was performed with a sample-barcoded 5' primer and a J-beta primer mix. A unique molecular identifier was introduced onto each TCR beta cDNA molecule by a template-switch 5' adaptor carrying 12 random nucleotides. Each sample yielded at least 2.5 million CDR3-containing paired-end reads. First-strand cDNA was synthesized from all RNA with the Mint cDNA synthesis kit, primed by a TRBC-specific oligonucleotide. Following uracil-DNA glycosylase treatment, all cDNA underwent a first 18-cycle PCR with the universal primers M1SS and BC2_uni_R. Per the original workflow: For normalization, 1 million high-quality reads were randomly selected from each sample, with every read carrying a distinct molecular identifier. Reads with shared molecular identifiers were discarded instead of being binned into consensus sequences. CDR3 identification, clonotype clustering and error correction used MiTCR with a Q25 quality threshold and the strictest error-elimination algorithm. A nonparametric unseen species model with Euler transformation was used to estimate a lower bound on total TCR beta diversity. Using fastp trimming at Q25 and MiXCR clonotype assembly, TCRdb reanalyzed the public sequencing data and kept in-frame beta chains. Rows merge per CDR3 protein into single entries with the most common DNA and genes. The V and J calls come from TCRdb's annotation, not from the publication. Here the sample has under 750,000 distinct CDR3 sequences; about 45% occur a single time. The ten largest clones add up to 20% to 25% of the sample.

The CDR3 starts with the cysteine, ends with the phenylalanine, and has 15 residues. Just CDR3 DNA is preserved here, 45 bases in frame from base 1. For CDR1 and CDR2, the germline V gene (reference sequence) lists DFQATT and SNEGSKA. Relative to germline, V is 3 bases shorter and J is 2 bases shorter, with 13 bases between their ends. The chain employs TRBV20-1 and TRBJ2-2; the D gene is unclear. The TCR sequence derives from an elderly man in good health. Specimen: blood. The CDR3 protein: CSARRMNTNTGELFF. DNA sequence: TGCAGTGCTAGGAGAATGAACACCAACACCGGGGAGCTGTTTTTT.